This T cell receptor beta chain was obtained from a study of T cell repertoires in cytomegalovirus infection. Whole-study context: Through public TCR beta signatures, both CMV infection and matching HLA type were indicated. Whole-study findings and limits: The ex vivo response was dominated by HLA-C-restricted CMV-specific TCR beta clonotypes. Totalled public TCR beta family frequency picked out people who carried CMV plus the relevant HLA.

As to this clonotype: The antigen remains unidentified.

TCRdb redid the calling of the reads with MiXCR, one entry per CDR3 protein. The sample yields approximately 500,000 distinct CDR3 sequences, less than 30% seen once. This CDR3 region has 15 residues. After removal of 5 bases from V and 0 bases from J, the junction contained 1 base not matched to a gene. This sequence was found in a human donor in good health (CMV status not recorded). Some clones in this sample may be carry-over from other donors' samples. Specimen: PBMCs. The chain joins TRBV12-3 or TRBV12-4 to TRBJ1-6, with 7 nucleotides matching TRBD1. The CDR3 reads CASSPGGSYNSPLHF. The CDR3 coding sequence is TGTGCCAGCAGTCCAGGGGGCTCCTATAATTCACCCCTCCACTTT.